This T cell receptor (beta chain) appears in the sequencing data of a study of cytomegalovirus exposure and HLA in healthy donors (dated by TCRdb to about 2017). Regarding the complete study: According to an earlier analysis of 450 to 650 of the donors, about 179 million T cells yielded over 100 million unique TCR beta sequences and about 300 Gb of sequence data. Both class I and class II loci were covered by HLA typing, at four-digit resolution. In an earlier analysis of roughly 540 of the donors, high-throughput TCR beta sequencing was used to judge whether each TCR beta V gene segment behaved as functional or pseudogenic. The study was designed to test whether signatures of past pathogen exposure could be identified by cataloging public T cell receptors. In addition to the first cohort of 666 subjects, a separate validation cohort of around 110 different subjects was used. In a later analysis, previously published TCR beta repertoires from some 640 donors were re-analyzed and high-resolution HLA genotyping was added so that TCR occurrence patterns could be studied. Every repertoire in the discovery cohort had been generated on one and the same sequencing platform. Rather than drawing on any new phenotypic data, the later analysis identified candidate immune exposures from TCR beta sequences and the way those sequences occurred across donors. The study used immunosequencing to profile the T cell repertoires of 600 to 850 subjects and linked those repertoires to cytomegalovirus serostatus. Alongside the repertoire data, information on donor age, sex, ethnicity and CMV serostatus was compiled. In a later genetic analysis, genome-wide SNP genotypes for about three fifths of the roughly 670 donors were used, and that subset was treated as a discovery cohort. A few DR-DQ haplotypes were treated as single units for association and clustering because of strong linkage in the cohort. Approximately 310 gigabases of sequencing data and roughly 80 million unique TCR sequences made up an early release that covered approximately 620 HLA-typed donors. On average, roughly 250,000 unique TCR beta nucleotide sequences were sequenced per donor among 398 genotyped donors of the cohort, with about 17% of those sequences being non-productive. Of the 300 to 400 genotyped donors, 65% to 90% fell in the genetic ancestry cluster associated with self-reported Caucasian donors. High-throughput TCR immunosequencing, statistical association of individual TCRs with disease status, and machine learning were combined to predict cytomegalovirus infection status. Typing coverage differed by locus: A, B, C, DRB1 and DQB1 were typed in about 620-640 donors, DQA1 in approximately 520, DPA1 in some 570, and DPB1 in just under 490. Broad study findings and their caveats: In a later analysis, HLA-associated TCR beta chains were found to be more clonally expanded and to have lower generation probabilities than equally common non-associated chains. Because the 87-base-pair reads could not distinguish some IMGT-functional V segments, including TRBV6-2 and TRBV6-3, those segments were excluded. According to a later genetic analysis, donors in an Asian-associated ancestry cluster had fewer N-insertions in productive TCRs than the approximately 610-donor mean. Specific HLA alleles were associated with some 15,000 TCR beta sequences at a false discovery rate of 0.05 in a later analysis. In an earlier analysis of about 600 of the donors, most TCR beta V segments appeared in productive rearrangements about 87% or about 30% of the time, broadly matching IMGT annotations. In the study, about 150 TCR beta chains were listed as associated with cytomegalovirus. Because HLA typing was unavailable for some donors at each locus, only the typed subset was used in association tests. The classifier was reported to diagnose cytomegalovirus status with high specificity and sensitivity in both the original cohort and the validation cohort. According to the authors, the approach could potentially be generalized to other disease states and immunological phenotypes. Most CMV-associated TCR beta chains appeared to be HLA-restricted in a later analysis, and the HLA associations seemed to be driven largely by CMV exposure. While some public TCRs were present in many individuals, most TCR sequences turned up only very rarely across donors. A further reported finding was that TCR beta sequences accurately predicted the HLA-A and HLA-B alleles for most subjects in the first cohort. Presence/absence analyses assumed roughly uniform sequencing depth across donors, an assumption that may not hold. In a later analysis, TCR association rates were found to vary across HLA loci, with the most associated TCRs seen for DRB1 alleles and the fewest for HLA-C alleles. The cohort was sequenced for TCR beta chains only, and without alpha or paired-chain data the features that could be detected were limited. A group of highly shared sequence variants was considered likely to be a technical artifact of the sequencing pipeline. A later genetic analysis associated a missense DCLRE1C variant with V-gene and J-gene trimming of TCR beta chains, and an independent cohort replicated the association. Strong co-occurrence of HLA alleles, especially DR and DQ, made assigning TCR associations to individual alleles difficult. A later analysis reported that several top co-occurrence clusters appeared linked to parvovirus B19, influenza, CMV and Epstein-Barr virus. Because counts were too low, roughly 18 rarely observed V segments, including chromosome 9 orphons, were left out of the earlier analysis of 587 of the donors. Correlated functional status among segregating V segments might be attributable to linkage disequilibrium, but an unknown experimental factor could not be ruled out. In vitro tests confirmed that a few of the cytomegalovirus-associated TCR beta chains recognize cytomegalovirus antigens. For the cohort, immune exposure information was limited to CMV serostatus.

Receptor amplification or capture employed the immunoSEQ multiplex PCR assay. For the multiplex PCR, a mixture combining 60 forward primers for TCR Vbeta segments and 13 reverse primers for TCR Jbeta segments was used. A multiplex PCR assay on genomic DNA amplified the CDR3 region of rearranged TCR beta genes. On the Illumina HiSeq System, the amplified TCR beta libraries were sequenced as 87-base-pair reads. The paper's data handling went like this. A later analysis counted approximately 74 million unique TCR beta chains across the 690 or so repertoires, and about 10 million of these chains were shared by at least two donors. Raw reads were error-corrected and collapsed into unique sequences by a nearest-neighbor algorithm in which closely related sequences were merged to remove PCR and sequencing errors. Alignment of CDR3 sequences to IMGT reference sequences was used to assign V, D and J gene segments. For a sequence to be retained, a match of at least six nucleotides was required to both a V gene segment and a J gene segment. Rearrangements were called productive when the CDR3 lacked stop codons and stayed in frame with V and J; all others were non-productive. CDR3 was defined according to IMGT convention as the region running from the second conserved V-encoded cysteine to the conserved J-encoded phenylalanine. The earlier analysis of a few hundred of the donors excluded sequences that lacked an unambiguous match to a single V gene segment. An earlier analysis of a few hundred of the donors called V segments functional above 56.7% productive rearrangements and segregating when the between-donor standard deviation exceeded 5%. A statistical classification framework was built for diagnosing cytomegalovirus status from the catalog of TCR beta chain sequences. A later analysis assigned V and J genes by comparing TCR nucleotide sequences with IMGT/GENE-DB human TR gene sequences. In a later analysis, CDR3 sequences and most-parsimonious VDJ recombination scenarios were assigned using the TCRdist pipeline. A later analysis defined each TCR beta chain by its CDR3 amino acid sequence plus V-gene family, and excluded reads lacking a unique V-gene family. As a way to deal with suspected cross-contamination and a sequencing artifact, a later analysis dropped 640 or so nucleotide sequences that were highly shared and had low generation probability. A later analysis calculated a clonal expansion index for each public chain from normalized within-repertoire ranks of inferred template counts. A later analysis computed generation probabilities with a VDJ recombination model fitted to out-of-frame rearrangements, and checked the results against IGoR. In a later analysis, TCR-TCR, TCR-HLA and TCR-CMV co-occurrence was scored with hypergeometric tests, and a repertoire-size bias correction was applied to TCR pairs. False discovery rates were estimated in a later analysis by permuting HLA or CMV assignments 20 times. In a later analysis, co-occurring TCRs were grouped using DBSCAN, with TCRdist sequence similarity added in when clustering inside HLA-allele-positive subsets. Repertoires with fewer than 30,000 or more than 120,000 public chains were left out of co-occurrence clustering, as were a handful of repertoires with anomalous nucleotide sharing. Here the immuneACCESS table is served through TCRdb, limited to in-frame sequences with V and J called. Missing clones are a known gap in these copies; in checked studies unresolved V genes cover under half, and the rest lacks a known reason. That table furnishes V, J and clone size, whereas the DNA furnished D and trimming. This sample gives about 270,000 clones in total; just over 85% of them show up just once. The ten largest clones add up to less than 4.5% of the sample.

The CDR3, from cysteine to phenylalanine, totals 16 residues. Kept here is only the CDR3 DNA, which spans 48 bases and is read in frame from base 1. V is reduced by 1 base and J by 0 bases, leaving a spacing of 10 bases between them. CDR1 is given as SGHDN and CDR2 as FVKESK, both from the germline V gene. In total, 600 or so healthy bone marrow donors made up the cohort. All cohort members were sampled while nominally healthy, although unrecorded immune exposures were likely present. The donor tested CMV seropositive and was one of the 289 seropositive cohort members. A peripheral blood sample was collected from each donor, and TCR beta sequencing was performed on peripheral blood mononuclear cells. Genomic DNA was extracted from the blood cell samples with the Qiagen DNeasy Blood Extraction Kit. As for this clone: Its target antigen remains unknown. Within one base of it there is no much larger clone, and no base qualities were kept.

The V gene is TRBV14 and the J gene is TRBJ2-1; a confident D gene designation cannot be given. Sequencing used PBMCs. This sequence was found in a man aged 35-49 years in good health and CMV-seropositive. The nucleotides read TGTGCCAGCAGCCAAGGGCTGCGGAACTCCTACAATGAGCAGTTCTTC. It encodes CASSQGLRNSYNEQFF.